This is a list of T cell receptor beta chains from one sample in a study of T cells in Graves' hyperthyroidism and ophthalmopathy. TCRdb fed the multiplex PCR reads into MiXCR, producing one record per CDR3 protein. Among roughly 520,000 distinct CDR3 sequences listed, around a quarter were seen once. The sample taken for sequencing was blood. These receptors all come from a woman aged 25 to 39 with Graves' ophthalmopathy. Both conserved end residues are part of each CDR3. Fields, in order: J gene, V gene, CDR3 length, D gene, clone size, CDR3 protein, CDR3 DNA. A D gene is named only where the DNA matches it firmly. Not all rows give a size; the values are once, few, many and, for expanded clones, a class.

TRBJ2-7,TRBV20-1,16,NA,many,CSAYSGNGRFSYEQYF,TGCAGTGCATATTCCGGGAACGGACGATTTTCCTACGAGCAGTACTTC
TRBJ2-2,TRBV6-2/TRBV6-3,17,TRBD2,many,CASMGLAEIANTGELFF,TGTGCCAGCATGGGACTAGCGGAAATCGCGAACACCGGGGAGCTGTTTTTT
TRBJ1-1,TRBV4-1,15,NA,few,CASSQPTGSNTEAFF,TGCGCCAGCAGCCAACCAACAGGGTCGAACACTGAAGCTTTCTTT
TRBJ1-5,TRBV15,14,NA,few,CATSRVGSNQPQHF,TGTGCCACCAGCAGAGTGGGTAGCAATCAGCCCCAGCATTTT
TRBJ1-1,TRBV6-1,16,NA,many,CASRDTDRLSGTEAFF,TGTGCCAGCAGGGATACCGACAGGCTGAGTGGCACTGAAGCTTTCTTT
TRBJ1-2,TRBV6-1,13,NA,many,CASSHLGGYGYTF,TGTGCCAGCAGCCACCTGGGGGGCTATGGCTACACCTTC
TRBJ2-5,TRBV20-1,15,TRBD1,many,CSARVGTDFQETQYF,TGCAGTGCTAGAGTCGGGACAGATTTCCAAGAGACCCAGTACTTC
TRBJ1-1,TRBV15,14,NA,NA,CATEIQPRSTEAFF,TGTGCCACCGAAATACAGCCAAGAAGCACTGAAGCTTTCTTT
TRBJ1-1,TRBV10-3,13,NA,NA,CAISESGGPEAFF,TGTGCCATCAGTGAGTCAGGGGGGCCTGAAGCTTTCTTT
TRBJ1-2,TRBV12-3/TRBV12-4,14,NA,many,CASNLRGLGYGYTF,TGTGCCAGCAACCTCAGGGGTTTGGGCTATGGCTACACCTTC
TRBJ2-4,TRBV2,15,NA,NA,CASSPGTPGKNIQYF,TGTGCCAGCAGCCCCGGGACACCAGGCAAAAACATTCAGTACTTC
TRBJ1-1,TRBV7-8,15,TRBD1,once,CASSLGQGALLWAFF,TGTGCCAGCAGCCTCGGACAGGGGGCTCTATTATGGGCTTTCTTT
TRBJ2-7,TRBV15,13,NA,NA,CATSSTVTVEQYF,TGTGCCACCAGCAGCACGGTGACAGTCGAGCAGTACTTC
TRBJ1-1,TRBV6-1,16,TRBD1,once,CASSETRAEDRGEAFF,TGTGCCAGCAGTGAAACAAGGGCTGAGGACAGGGGTGAAGCTTTCTTT
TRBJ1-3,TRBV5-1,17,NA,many,CASSLYDSAGSGNTIYF,TGCGCCAGCAGCTTGTATGACAGTGCCGGATCTGGAAACACCATATATTTT
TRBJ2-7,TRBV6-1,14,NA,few,CASSEEVNEGEQYF,TGTGCCAGCAGTGAAGAGGTCAACGAGGGGGAGCAGTACTTC
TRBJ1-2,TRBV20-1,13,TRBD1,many,CSAGTGGYYGYTF,TGCAGTGCGGGGACAGGGGGCTACTATGGCTACACCTTC
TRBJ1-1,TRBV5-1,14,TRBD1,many,CASSVDRVGTEAFF,TGCGCCAGCAGCGTCGACAGGGTTGGAACTGAAGCTTTCTTT
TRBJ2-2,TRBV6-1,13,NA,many,CASSGFGTGELFF,TGTGCCAGCAGCGGTTTTGGGACAGGGGAGCTGTTTTTT
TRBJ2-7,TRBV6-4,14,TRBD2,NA,CASPSGGAPYEQYF,TGTGCCAGCCCCAGCGGGGGGGCCCCCTACGAGCAGTACTTC
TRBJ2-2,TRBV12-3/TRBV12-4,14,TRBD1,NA,CASSQTGGGGELFF,TGTGCCAGCAGCCAGACAGGGGGAGGCGGGGAGCTGTTTTTT
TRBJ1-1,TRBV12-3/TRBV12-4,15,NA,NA,CASSFSWGTNTEAFF,TGTGCCAGCAGTTTTTCATGGGGGACGAACACTGAAGCTTTCTTT
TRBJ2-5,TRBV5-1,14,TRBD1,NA,CASSTPGGRETQYF,TGCGCCAGCAGCACCCCAGGGGGCAGGGAGACCCAGTACTTC
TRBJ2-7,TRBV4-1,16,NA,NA,CASSRSLSGPTYEQYF,TGCGCCAGCAGCCGGAGCCTCAGCGGTCCCACCTACGAGCAGTACTTC
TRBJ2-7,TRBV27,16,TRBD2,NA,CASSLDRTSGTYEQYF,TGTGCCAGCAGTTTAGACCGGACTAGCGGGACCTACGAGCAGTACTTC
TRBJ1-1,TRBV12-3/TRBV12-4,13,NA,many,CASSFLSTAGAFF,TGTGCCAGCAGTTTCCTTTCAACAGCAGGGGCTTTCTTT
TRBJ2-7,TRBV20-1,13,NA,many,CSPRGLIAYEQYF,TGCAGCCCACGGGGGCTAATCGCCTACGAGCAGTACTTC
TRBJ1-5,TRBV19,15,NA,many,CASSSTGRNNQPQHF,TGTGCCAGTAGTAGCACAGGGAGGAACAATCAGCCCCAGCATTTT
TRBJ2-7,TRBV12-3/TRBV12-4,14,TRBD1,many,CASREGQEDYEQYF,TGTGCCAGCAGGGAAGGACAGGAGGACTACGAGCAGTACTTC
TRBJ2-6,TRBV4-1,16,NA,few,CASSRGRFSGANVLTF,TGCGCCAGCAGCCGCGGACGGTTCTCTGGGGCCAACGTCCTGACTTTC
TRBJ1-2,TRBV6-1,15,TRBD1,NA,CASRPAGQEGYGYTF,TGTGCCAGCAGACCCGCGGGACAGGAGGGGTATGGCTACACCTTC
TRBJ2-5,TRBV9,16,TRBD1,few,CASSLGNGQGKETQYF,TGTGCCAGCAGCTTGGGAAATGGACAGGGGAAAGAGACCCAGTACTTC
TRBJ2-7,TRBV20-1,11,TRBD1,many,CSARDRDEQYF,TGCAGTGCTAGGGACAGGGACGAGCAGTACTTC
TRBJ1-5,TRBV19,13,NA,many,CASSIDAGRPQHF,TGTGCCAGTAGTATAGACGCGGGGCGGCCCCAGCATTTT
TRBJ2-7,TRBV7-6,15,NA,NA,CASSLGRTENNEQYF,TGTGCCAGCAGCTTGGGACGGACAGAAAACAACGAGCAGTACTTC
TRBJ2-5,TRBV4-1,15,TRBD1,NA,CASSQEGDREETQYF,TGCGCCAGCAGCCAAGAGGGGGACAGGGAAGAGACCCAGTACTTC
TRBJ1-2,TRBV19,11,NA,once,CAAGFIPGYTF,TGTGCCGCGGGGTTTATTCCGGGCTACACCTTC
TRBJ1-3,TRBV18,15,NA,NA,CASSPAGLVRNTIYF,TGTGCCAGCTCACCAGCGGGTTTAGTCCGAAACACCATATATTTT
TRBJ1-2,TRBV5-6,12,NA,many,CASTSPGGGYTF,TGTGCCAGCACTTCTCCGGGGGGTGGCTACACCTTC
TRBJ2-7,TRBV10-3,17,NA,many,CAISESRMRTVNYEQYF,TGTGCCATCAGTGAGTCGAGGATGAGGACAGTTAACTACGAGCAGTACTTC
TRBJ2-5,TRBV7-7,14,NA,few,CASSFGGGEETQYF,TGTGCTAGCAGCTTCGGTGGAGGGGAAGAGACCCAGTACTTC
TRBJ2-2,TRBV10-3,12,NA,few,CAISESIGELFF,TGTGCCATCAGTGAGTCAATCGGGGAGCTGTTTTTC
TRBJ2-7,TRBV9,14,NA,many,CASSVDVGTYEQYF,TGTGCCAGCAGCGTAGATGTCGGAACCTACGAGCAGTACTTC
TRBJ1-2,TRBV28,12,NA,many,CAIEPQGGGYTF,TGTGCCATCGAACCGCAGGGAGGCGGCTACACCTTC
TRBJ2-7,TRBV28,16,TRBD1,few,CASSSAWEQGFDEQYF,TGTGCCAGCAGTTCAGCATGGGAACAGGGGTTCGACGAGCAGTACTTC
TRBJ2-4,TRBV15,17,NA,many,CATSRVPPLLAKNIQYF,TGTGCCACCAGCAGAGTTCCCCCATTACTAGCCAAAAACATTCAGTACTTC
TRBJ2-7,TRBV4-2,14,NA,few,CASSQEAWRDPPNF,TGTGCCAGCAGCCAAGAAGCCTGGCGGGACCCCCCCAACTTC
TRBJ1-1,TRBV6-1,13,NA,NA,CATEDSMNTEAFF,TGTGCCACCGAGGACTCCATGAACACTGAAGCTTTCTTT
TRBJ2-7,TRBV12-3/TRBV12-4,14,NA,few,CASSLNGDGYEQYF,TGTGCCAGCAGTTTAAACGGTGACGGCTACGAGCAGTACTTC
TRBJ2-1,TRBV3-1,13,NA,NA,CASSQESVNEQFF,TGTGCCAGCAGCCAAGAGTCGGTGAATGAGCAGTTCTTC
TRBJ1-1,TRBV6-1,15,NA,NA,CASSERGQGSTEAFF,TGTGCCAGCAGTGAAAGAGGCCAGGGGTCCACTGAAGCTTTCTTT
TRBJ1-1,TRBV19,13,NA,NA,CASSKRMNTEAFF,TGTGCCAGTAGTAAAAGAATGAACACTGAAGCTTTCTTT
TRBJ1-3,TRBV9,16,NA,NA,CASSVSTGKKGNTIYF,TGTGCCAGCAGCGTCAGTACAGGGAAGAAGGGAAACACCATATATTTT
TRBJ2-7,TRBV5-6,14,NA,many,CASGGAGGSYEQYF,TGTGCCAGCGGGGGGGCAGGGGGATCCTACGAGCAGTACTTC
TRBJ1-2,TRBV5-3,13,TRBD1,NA,CASSLDRENGYTF,TGTGCCAGCAGCCTGGACAGGGAGAATGGCTACACCTTC
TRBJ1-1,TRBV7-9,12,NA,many,CASSLGPTEAFF,TGTGCCAGCAGCTTAGGCCCCACTGAAGCTTTCTTT
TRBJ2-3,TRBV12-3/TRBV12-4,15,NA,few,CASRQGLAPTDTQYF,TGTGCCAGCAGGCAGGGTCTCGCCCCAACAGATACGCAGTATTTT